This T cell receptor beta chain comes out of a study of T cell changes during pregnancy in multiple sclerosis. This clone was seen only once. The assay was immunoSEQ multiplex PCR, and TCRdb's table has in-frame clones only and misses some. This table has fewer than 60,000 clones, 75% to 95% appearing once. Germline CDR1 SGDLS, CDR2 YYNGEE. The V and J ends lost 2 bases and 7 bases, in that order; junction bases with no gene match: 5. The CDR3 contains 15 residues. The clonotype comes from a female donor in good health, enrolled as a control in a pregnancy study. This sequence joins TRBV9 and TRBJ2-2, with 10 bases that match TRBD2. Sequencing was performed on peripheral blood, taken after pregnancy. The CDR3 sequence: CASSVERGGVGELFF. CDR3 DNA sequence: TGTGCCAGCAGCGTGGAGCGGGGGGGCGTCGGGGAGCTGTTTTTT.